Below, 12 T cell receptor beta chains from the same sample are listed, as sequenced in a study of shared T cell receptors in the human thymus. Profiled with immunoSEQ multiplex PCR; TCRdb holds only in-frame clones, not every one. The sample shows some 720,000 clones, roughly 90% of them seen only once. These records were also assigned to another study, of human thymus T cells.

Material: thymocytes. Source of these receptors: a boy younger than two with a congenital heart defect.

The chain links TRBV7-2 to TRBJ2-3, with 14 bases that match TRBD2. CDR3 length: 17 residues. With 3 bases clipped from V and 5 bases from J, the junction kept 7 bases outside the gene matches. Germline loops: CDR1 SGHTA, CDR2 FQGNSA. CDR3 sequence: CASSFETGLAGVDTQYF. CDR3 sequence (DNA): TGTGCCAGCAGCTTCGAAACGGGACTAGCGGGAGTAGATACGCAGTATTTT.

This clone was observed a few times. V and J are TRBV13 and TRBJ1-3; D is undetermined. V was trimmed by 4 bases and J by 0 bases, leaving 16 bases between them. The CDR3 length is 17 residues. Germline values: CDR1 PRHDT, CDR2 FYEKMQ (reference sequence). The CDR3 here is CASSSVPPLSSGNTIYF. CDR3 DNA: TGTGCCAGCAGCTCGGTTCCTCCATTGAGCTCTGGAAACACCATATATTTT. Using reference TRBV13 and TRBJ1-3 for the parts outside the CDR3, the full variable domain is AAGVIQSPRHLIKEKRETATLKCYPIPRHDTVYWYQQGPGQDPQFLISFYEKMQSDKGSIPDRFSAQQFSDYHSELNMSSLELGDSALYFCASSSVPPLSSGNTIYFGEGSWLTVV.

This chain connects TRBV7-3 to TRBJ1-1, with 7 positions matching TRBD1. The germline gives CDR1 SGHTA, CDR2 FQGTGA. J gave up 6 bases and V 4 bases, and 11 bases lay outside the gene matches. The CDR3 length is 15 residues. CDR3 amino acids: CASSSLARQGAEAFF. The CDR3 DNA is TGTGCCAGCAGCTCCCTCGCCCGACAGGGCGCTGAAGCTTTCTTT.

V usage is TRBV27 and J usage is TRBJ2-2; 8 bases are a match to TRBD1. CDR3 length equals 16 residues. Looked up from germline, CDR1 is MNHEY and CDR2 is SMNVEV (reference sequence). The V gene end was trimmed by 5 bases and the J gene end by 5 bases; junction bases not matched to a gene: 10. CDR3 residues: CASSARTGQGTGELFF. The CDR3 nucleotides read TGTGCCAGCAGTGCCCGGACAGGGCAAGGGACCGGGGAGCTGTTTTTT.

The chain couples TRBV6-1 to TRBJ2-7; tentative D call: TRBD1 (6 bases). V lost 2 bases and J lost 2, with 22 bases in between. The CDR3 runs 18 residues. Germline CDR1 reads MNHNS; CDR2 reads SASEGT. The CDR3 spells CASSERGQPQRKTYEQYF. The DNA of the CDR3 is TGTGCCAGCAGTGAACGGGGACAACCGCAGCGCAAGACCTACGAGCAGTACTTC.

V usage is TRBV28 and J usage is TRBJ2-3; 7 bases are a match to TRBD1. The length of the CDR3 is 15 residues. Germline V lookup: CDR1 MDHEN, CDR2 SYDVKM. With 8 bases clipped from V and 5 bases from J, the junction kept 13 bases outside the gene matches. The CDR3 region is CASRLATGLLDTQYF. CDR3 DNA sequence: TGTGCCAGCCGCCTTGCGACAGGGTTGTTAGATACGCAGTATTTT.

This CDR3 is CASSPAGCETQYF. For the CDR3, the DNA is TGTGCCAGCAGCCCGGCGGGCTGTGAGACCCAGTACTTC. This chain uses TRBV6-6 with TRBJ2-5, with a tentative D call TRBD2 (5 bases). Deletions cut 6 bases from V and 5 bases from J, with 13 bases between. This CDR3 has 13 residues. From germline, CDR1 is MNHNY and CDR2 SVGAGI (reference sequence).

The CDR3 DNA sequence: TGTGCCAGCAGTCACGAGGGGGCCGGGGAGCTGTTTTTT. Its protein product is CASSHEGAGELFF. The rearrangement links TRBV6-5 to TRBJ2-2; weak D call: TRBD1 (6 bases). Trimming stripped 5 bases from V and 6 bases from J, with 10 bases between. The CDR3 runs 13 residues. Germline values: CDR1 MNHEY, CDR2 SVGAGI.

This rearrangement joins TRBV7-9 to TRBJ2-6, with D perhaps TRBD2 (6 bases). The germline CDR1 and CDR2 sequences are SEHNR and FQNEAQ (reference sequence). The CDR3 loop spans 17 amino acids. Trimming shortened V by 5 bases and J by 0 bases, and 14 bases separated the two germline ends. The CDR3 nucleotides are TGTGCCAGCAGCCCACACGGGAGCCCCTCTGGGGCCAACGTCCTGACTTTC. The encoded protein is CASSPHGSPSGANVLTF.

V gene TRBV6-6 combines with J gene TRBJ2-3, with 7 bases aligning to TRBD2. Germline V gene sequence: CDR1 MNHNY, CDR2 SVGAGI (reference sequence). V shed 5 bases and J 1 base; nucleotides not matched to a gene: 3. The CDR3 consists of 14 residues. The DNA for the CDR3 is TGTGCCAGCAGTGGGGGGGATGGCACAGATACGCAGTATTTT. It encodes CASSGGDGTDTQYF.

This clone was found a few times. The V and J genes are TRBV5-6 and TRBJ1-2, with D perhaps TRBD1 (6 bases). Germline CDR1 reads SGHDT; CDR2 reads YYEEEE. V gave up 6 bases and J gave up 2 bases, with 14 bases separating them. This CDR3 is 14 amino acids long. DNA of the CDR3: TGTGCCAGCACCTTATTAGACAGGAACTATGGCTACACCTTC. Its translation is CASTLLDRNYGYTF.

The chain combines TRBV27 with TRBJ1-5; D is uncertain. Looked up from germline, CDR1 is MNHEY and CDR2 is SMNVEV (reference sequence). V lost 3 bases, J lost 6 bases, and 9 bases lay in between. There are 13 residues in the CDR3. The CDR3: CASSFRAGQPQHF. The CDR3 DNA reads TGTGCCAGCAGTTTCCGGGCGGGTCAGCCCCAGCATTTT.